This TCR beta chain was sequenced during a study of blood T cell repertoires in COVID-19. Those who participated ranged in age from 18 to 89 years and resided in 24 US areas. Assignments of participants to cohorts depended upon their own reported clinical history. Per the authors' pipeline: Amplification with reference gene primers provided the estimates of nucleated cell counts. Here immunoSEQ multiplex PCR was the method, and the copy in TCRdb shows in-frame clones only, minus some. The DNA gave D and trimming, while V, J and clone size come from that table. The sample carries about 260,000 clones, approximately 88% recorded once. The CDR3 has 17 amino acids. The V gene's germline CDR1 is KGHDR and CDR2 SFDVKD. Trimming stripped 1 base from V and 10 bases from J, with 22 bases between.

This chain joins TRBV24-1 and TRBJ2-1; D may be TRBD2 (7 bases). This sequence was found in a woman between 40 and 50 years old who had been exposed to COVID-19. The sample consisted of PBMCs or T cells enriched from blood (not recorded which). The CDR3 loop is CATSDLGEGAGAAEQFF. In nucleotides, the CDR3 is TGTGCCACCAGTGATTTAGGGGAGGGCGCAGGGGCCGCGGAGCAGTTCTTC.